Below, 24 T cell receptor beta chains from the same sample are listed, as sequenced in a study of response to subunit inactivated influenza vaccine. MiXCR, run by TCRdb on the RT-PCR reads, gives a single entry per CDR3 protein. The sample has about 540,000 distinct CDR3 sequences; approximately 24% are singletons. The sample was also linked to a second study, of T cells expressing NK-cell markers. That work contributes: As the method of synthesis, 5'RACE template switching with UMIs yielded TCR beta cDNA.

Here the sequenced sample was CD4+ T cells sorted from PBMCs, taken approximately 12 days after vaccination. The receptors were gathered from a man aged 45 to 65 who received an inactivated influenza vaccine.

This clonotype was detected many times. This chain links TRBV10-3 with TRBJ2-7, with 10 nucleotides matching TRBD2. Per the germline V gene, CDR1 is ENHRY and CDR2 is SYGVKD. After removal of 7 bases from V and 6 bases from J, the junction contained 6 bases not matched to a gene. The CDR3 has 13 residues. The CDR3 sequence is CAITQREGGEQYF. Written as DNA, the CDR3 is TGTGCCATCACCCAGCGGGAGGGGGGCGAGCAGTACTTC.

V usage is TRBV24-1 and J usage is TRBJ2-3; 12 bases are a match to TRBD2. Trimming removed 4 bases from V and 2 bases from J; junction bases left unmatched: 6. Germline CDR1 KGHDR, CDR2 SFDVKD. The CDR3 is 17 amino acids. CDR3 amino acids: CATSDSRLAGATDTQYF. The CDR3 DNA reads as TGTGCCACCAGTGACTCGAGACTAGCGGGGGCCACAGATACGCAGTATTTT.

This rearrangement joins TRBV20-1 to TRBJ2-7, with TRBD1 as a possible D gene (6 bases). Trimming removed 6 bases at V and 5 bases at J, with 17 bases between. Germline loops: CDR1 DFQATT, CDR2 SNEGSKA (reference sequence). The CDR3 is 13 amino acids. In DNA, the CDR3 is TGCAGTGCCGAGAGGGCAGGGGTCGACGAGCAGTACTTC. It is translated as CSAERAGVDEQYF.

The V and J genes are TRBV10-3 and TRBJ2-1; 8 bases are shared with TRBD1. The CDR3 extends over 15 amino acids. CDR1 is ENHRY, CDR2 SYGVKD, per germline. V lost 10 bases, J lost 0 bases, and 8 bases stayed unmatched. CDR3 in amino acids: CATKTGASSYNEQFF. The CDR3 DNA reads TGTGCCACCAAGACAGGGGCCAGCTCCTACAATGAGCAGTTCTTC.

This clonotype occurred once. The CDR3 here is CASSQERGVYEQYF. The CDR3 region has the DNA TGCGCCAGCAGCCAAGAAAGGGGGGTGTACGAGCAGTACTTC. The rearrangement links TRBV4-1 to TRBJ2-7; tentatively, D is TRBD1 or TRBD2 (6 bases each). V lost 0 bases to trimming and J lost 4 bases, with 10 bases between them. Germline values: CDR1 MGHRA, CDR2 YSYEKL. The CDR3 has 14 amino acids.

Worth noting for this clonotype: The junction shows a germline mismatch at one end, possibly a read error. V is TRBV4-1 and J is TRBJ2-5; D might be TRBD1 or TRBD2, each matching 5 bases. Germline V lookup: CDR1 MGHRA, CDR2 YSYEKL. The CDR3 totals 12 residues. The CDR3 nucleotides are TGCGCCAGCAGCCAAGACCGGGACGTCCAACATTTC. Translating gives CASSQDRDVQHF.

This clonotype was seen only a few times. One end of the junction does not line up with germline, which may come from a read error. V gene TRBV27 combines with J gene TRBJ1-1; D not certain. CDR1 is MNHEY and CDR2 is SMNVEV in the germline V gene (reference sequence). The CDR3 covers 14 residues. CDR3 amino acids: CTSSLAEVDTEAFF. For the CDR3, the DNA is TGCACCAGCAGCCTGGCCGAGGTAGACACTGAAGCTTTCTTT.

The V call is TRBV20-1, the J call TRBJ2-5, with 11 bases aligning to TRBD1. V dropped 3 bases and J dropped 3; count of bases not matched to a gene: 12. Germline-derived CDR1 and CDR2 are DFQATT and SNEGSKA (reference sequence). The CDR3 has 17 residues. The CDR3 spells CSASGTGGGSVEETQYF. In nucleotides, the CDR3 is TGCAGTGCTAGCGGGACAGGGGGGGGTTCTGTGGAAGAGACCCAGTACTTC.

This clonotype was picked up a small number of times. V and J are TRBV7-2 and TRBJ2-7; D call uncertain. Germline assignment: CDR1 SGHTA and CDR2 FQGNSA. The CDR3 contains 17 residues. The V end lost 2 bases, the J end lost 1 base, and 18 bases lay between the germline ends. CDR3 sequence: CASSLIRLGVRSYEQYF. CDR3 coding DNA: TGTGCCAGCAGCTTAATTAGACTCGGAGTTAGGTCCTACGAGCAGTACTTC.

This rearrangement joins TRBV7-9 to TRBJ1-2, with 7 bases matching TRBD1. The CDR3 extends over 13 amino acids. J was trimmed by 8 bases and V by 6 bases; bases with no gene match: 9. CDR1 SEHNR and CDR2 FQNEAQ come from the germline V gene (reference sequence). The CDR3 region has the DNA TGTGCCAGCAGTCTTCAACAGGGGATGGGCTACACCTTC. This codes for CASSLQQGMGYTF.

The CDR3 loop reads CAITHGQGLYNEQFF. Here the CDR3 DNA reads TGTGCCATCACCCATGGACAGGGGCTATACAATGAGCAGTTCTTC. The chain is built from TRBV10-3 and TRBJ2-1, with TRBD1 matching 9 bases. Per germline, CDR1 ENHRY and CDR2 SYGVKD. V was pared by 7 bases and J by 4 bases, with 8 bases of the junction left unmatched. This CDR3 region has 15 residues.

The rearrangement joins TRBV10-3 to TRBJ1-2; no clear D gene. CDR3 size: 14 residues. Trimming left V 2 bases short and J 3 bases short, with 10 bases between. The germline V gene has CDR1 ENHRY and CDR2 SYGVKD. Here the CDR3 DNA reads TGTGCCATCAGTGAGCTGGGGTACGACTATGGCTACACCTTC. Translation gives CAISELGYDYGYTF.

This clonotype has at least ten counts. The chain employs TRBV10-3 and TRBJ2-3; TRBD2 matches at 7 bases. The CDR3 totals 15 residues. Unmatched junction bases numbered 6, after V lost 6 bases and J lost 0 bases. Germline CDR1 is ENHRY and CDR2 is SYGVKD. The CDR3 spells CAISASGSSTDTQYF. The CDR3 DNA sequence: TGTGCCATCAGCGCTAGCGGCTCTAGCACAGATACGCAGTATTTT.

In this sample, this clonotype turned up many times. The rearrangement joins TRBV6-2 or TRBV6-3 to TRBJ2-5; no definite D call. V gave up 6 bases and J gave up 1 base, with 15 bases separating them. The CDR3 runs to 15 residues. The germline CDR1 and CDR2 sequences are MNHEY and SVGEGT. CDR3 sequence: CASRRRIRPQETQYF. In DNA form, the CDR3 reads TGTGCCAGCAGAAGAAGGATACGGCCCCAAGAGACCCAGTACTTC.

J is TRBJ2-5 and V is TRBV6-1; D perhaps matches TRBD1 (6 bases). Germline CDR1 is MNHNS and CDR2 is SASEGT. CDR3 length equals 15 residues. Trimming took off 6 bases at V and 2 bases at J, with 16 bases between the two ends. CDR3 in amino acids: CASSQEGVAQETQYF. The CDR3 DNA is TGTGCCAGCAGCCAAGAGGGGGTGGCGCAAGAGACCCAGTACTTC.

This clonotype appeared a few times. The chain has TRBV30 and TRBJ2-1, with D tentatively TRBD1 (6 bases). The CDR3 contains 13 residues. Deletions cut 2 bases from V and 12 bases from J, with 17 bases between. From germline, CDR1 is GTSNPN and CDR2 SVGIG (reference sequence). Here the CDR3 reads CAWSRSTGTMQFF. The CDR3 nucleotides are TGTGCCTGGAGTCGTTCGACCGGGACAATGCAGTTCTTC.

This chain joins TRBV12-3 or TRBV12-4 and TRBJ2-5; 13 nucleotides match TRBD2. The trim removed 2 bases at V and 5 bases at J, leaving 11 bases unmatched. This CDR3 comprises 18 residues. This CDR3 is CASSLRRTSGGAGETQYF. For the CDR3, the DNA is TGTGCCAGCAGTTTAAGGCGTACTAGCGGGGGGGCAGGGGAGACCCAGTACTTC.

This clonotype came up a few times. The chain is built from TRBV20-1 and TRBJ1-2; TRBD1 matches at 11 bases. Germline CDR1 DFQATT, CDR2 SNEGSKA (reference sequence). J was trimmed by 13 bases and V by 4 bases; bases with no gene match: 17. The CDR3 spans 15 residues. The CDR3 is CSATDRGPDPGRGTF. The CDR3 coding sequence is TGCAGTGCTACGGACAGGGGGCCAGATCCCGGTCGCGGCACCTTC.

This sequence joins TRBV20-1 and TRBJ2-5; D is perhaps TRBD2 (5 bases). V dropped 5 bases and J dropped 2 bases, with 12 bases sitting between them. The CDR3 has 13 residues. Germline loops: CDR1 DFQATT, CDR2 SNEGSKA (reference sequence). The CDR3 sequence is CSASRGSQETQYF. Written as DNA, the CDR3 is TGCAGTGCTTCCCGGGGATCACAAGAGACCCAGTACTTC.

There are many counts of this clonotype. The chain employs TRBV12-3 or TRBV12-4 and TRBJ1-6; D unclear. Trimming took 1 base from V and 16 from J, leaving 11 bases between them. The CDR3 sequence is 12 residues long. The CDR3 here is CASSLDGQRLHF. In DNA, the CDR3 is TGTGCCAGCAGTTTAGATGGGCAGAGGCTCCACTTT.

The rearrangement links TRBV7-2 to TRBJ2-3, with D perhaps TRBD2 (7 bases). CDR1 is SGHTA and CDR2 is FQGNSA in the germline V gene. The CDR3 sequence is 15 residues long. V gave up 0 bases and J gave up 4 bases, with 11 bases separating them. CDR3 sequence (DNA): TGTGCCAGCAGCTTAGCACGGGGGGCCTCAGATACGCAGTATTTT. It yields the protein CASSLARGASDTQYF.

The chain carries TRBV5-1 and TRBJ2-1; no firm D call. This CDR3 is built from 14 residues. The germline gives CDR1 SGHRS, CDR2 YFSETQ. V shed 3 bases and J shed 1 base, with 8 bases lying between them. The CDR3 DNA reads TGCGCCAGCAGCTACCAGGCGTCCTACAATGAGCAGTTCTTC. Amino acid sequence: CASSYQASYNEQFF.

The V gene is TRBV4-1, the J gene TRBJ2-1, with D hard to call. V lost 0 bases and J 8 bases, leaving 14 bases between the germline ends. The CDR3 is made up of 15 amino acids. CDR1 MGHRA and CDR2 YSYEKL come from the germline V gene. The DNA for the CDR3 is TGCGCCAGCAGCCAAGACGTACAGTATAAGGATGAGCAGTTCTTC. This translates into CASSQDVQYKDEQFF.

This clonotype was seen just once. CDR3 sequence reads: CASSSRSGQGNDEQFF. In nucleotides, the CDR3 is TGCGCCAGCAGCTCACGATCGGGACAGGGAAACGATGAGCAGTTCTTC. The chain carries TRBV5-1 and TRBJ2-1; TRBD1 agrees at 9 bases. The CDR3 has 16 residues. V shed 3 bases and J 8 bases; nucleotides not matched to a gene: 12. Germline lookup yields CDR1 SGHRS and CDR2 YFSETQ.